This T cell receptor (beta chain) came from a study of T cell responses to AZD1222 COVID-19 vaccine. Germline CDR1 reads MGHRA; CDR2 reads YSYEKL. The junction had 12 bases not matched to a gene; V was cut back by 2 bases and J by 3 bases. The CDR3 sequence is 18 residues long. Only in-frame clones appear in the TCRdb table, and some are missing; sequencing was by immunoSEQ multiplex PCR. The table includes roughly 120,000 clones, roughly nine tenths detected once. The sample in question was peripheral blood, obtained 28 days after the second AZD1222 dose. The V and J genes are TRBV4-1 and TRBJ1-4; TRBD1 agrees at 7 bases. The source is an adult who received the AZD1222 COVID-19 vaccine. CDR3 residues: CASSQSPGQLVPNEKLFF. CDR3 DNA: TGCGCCAGCAGCCAATCTCCGGGACAGCTTGTCCCTAATGAAAAACTGTTTTTT.